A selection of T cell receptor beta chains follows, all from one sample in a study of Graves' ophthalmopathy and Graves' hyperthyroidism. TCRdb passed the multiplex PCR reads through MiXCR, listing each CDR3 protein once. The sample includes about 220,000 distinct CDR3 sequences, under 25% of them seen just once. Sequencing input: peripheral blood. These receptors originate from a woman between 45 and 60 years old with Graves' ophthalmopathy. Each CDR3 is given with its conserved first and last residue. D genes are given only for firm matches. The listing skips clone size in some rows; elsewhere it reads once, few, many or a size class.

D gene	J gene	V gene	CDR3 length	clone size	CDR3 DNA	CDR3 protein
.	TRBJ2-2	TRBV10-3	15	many	TGTGCCATCAGTGCCCTTCCGGGAGCGACAGGGGAGCTGTTTTTT	CAISALPGATGELFF
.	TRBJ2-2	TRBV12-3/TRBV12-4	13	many	TGTGCCAGCACCTTCCAGGGTACCGGGGAGCTGTTTTTT	CASTFQGTGELFF
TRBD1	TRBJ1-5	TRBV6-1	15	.	TGTGCCAGCAGTGAACCCGGACAGGGAGGCCAGCCCCAGCATTTT	CASSEPGQGGQPQHF
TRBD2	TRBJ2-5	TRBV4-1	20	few	TGCGCCAGCAGCCTCTCTGGGAGGGGTCTAGCGGGAGGCCATGGAGAGACCCAGTACTTC	CASSLSGRGLAGGHGETQYF
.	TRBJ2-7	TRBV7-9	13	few	TGTGCCAGCAGTTCAACAGGGCCCCGCGAGCAGTACTTC	CASSSTGPREQYF
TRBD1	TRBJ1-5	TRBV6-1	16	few	TGTGCCAGCAGGGGGACAGGGGGTTATAGCAATCAGCCCCAGCATTTT	CASRGTGGYSNQPQHF
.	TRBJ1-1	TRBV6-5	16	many	TGTGCCAGCAGTTACTCTTCCGGGACAACGAACACTGAAGCTTTCTTT	CASSYSSGTTNTEAFF
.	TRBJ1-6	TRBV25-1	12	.	TGTGCCAGCAGTGAATCTCGTTCACCCCTCCACTTT	CASSESRSPLHF
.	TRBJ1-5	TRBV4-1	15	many	TGCGCCAGCAGCCAAGGGGTGCGGGGACGCCAGCCCCAGCATTTT	CASSQGVRGRQPQHF
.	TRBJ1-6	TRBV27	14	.	TGTGCCAGCACTGTACAGGGAGGGATCTCTCCCCTCCACTTT	CASTVQGGISPLHF
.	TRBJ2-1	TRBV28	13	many	TGTGCCAGCAGTTTAGAGGGATACAATGAGCAGTTCTTC	CASSLEGYNEQFF
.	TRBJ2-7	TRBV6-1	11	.	TGTGCCAGCAGTGAACCGGACGAGCAGTACTTC	CASSEPDEQYF
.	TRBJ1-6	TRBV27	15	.	TGTGCCAGCAAACGAGCACCAGGGGTCAATTCACCCCTCCACTTT	CASKRAPGVNSPLHF
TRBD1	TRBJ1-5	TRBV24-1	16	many	TGTGCCACCAGTGGGACAGGGGGCGGCTTCAATCAGCCCCAGCATTTT	CATSGTGGGFNQPQHF
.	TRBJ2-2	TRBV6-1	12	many	TGTGCCAGCAGTGGATATTCCGGGGAGCTGTTTTTT	CASSGYSGELFF
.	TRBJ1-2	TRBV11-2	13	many	TGTGCCAGCAGCGGATACGGGAACTATGGCTACACCTTC	CASSGYGNYGYTF
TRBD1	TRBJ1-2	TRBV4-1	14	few	TGCGCCAGCAGCCCAGGGGGCGAACGGTATGGCTACACCTTC	CASSPGGERYGYTF
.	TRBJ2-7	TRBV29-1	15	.	TGCAGCGTTGAAGAGGCCCCTGGACGCTCCTACGAGCAGTACTTC	CSVEEAPGRSYEQYF
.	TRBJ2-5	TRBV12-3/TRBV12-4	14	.	TGTGCCAGCAGTTTCGGTAGCGATCAAGAGACCCAGTACTTC	CASSFGSDQETQYF
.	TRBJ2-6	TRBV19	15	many	TGTGCCAGTAGTATTCGTGGGCCAGGGGCCAACGTCCTGACTTTC	CASSIRGPGANVLTF
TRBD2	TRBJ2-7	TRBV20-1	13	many	TGCAGTGCTAGTGAAACTAGCGCTTACGAGCAGTACTTC	CSASETSAYEQYF
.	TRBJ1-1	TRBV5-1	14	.	TGCGCCAGCAGCTTGGCCTCCGGGGGCACTGAAGCTTTCTTT	CASSLASGGTEAFF
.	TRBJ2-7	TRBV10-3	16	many	TGTGCCATCAGTGACGAAAGAAGGGGGGGGCCCTACGAGCAGTACTTC	CAISDERRGGPYEQYF
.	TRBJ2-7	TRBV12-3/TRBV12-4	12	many	TGTGCCAGCAGCTTAGGGGGAAACGAGCAGTACTTC	CASSLGGNEQYF
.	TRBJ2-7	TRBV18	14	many	TGTGCCAGCTCACCCCCCCGAAAGGTCTACGAGCAGTACTTC	CASSPPRKVYEQYF
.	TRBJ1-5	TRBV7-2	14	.	TGTGCCAGCAGCTTTGGGGCAGGTAATCAGCCCCAGCATTTT	CASSFGAGNQPQHF
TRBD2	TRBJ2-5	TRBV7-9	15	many	TGTGCCAGCAGCCTGCCGGGACTAGCGAAAGAGACCCAGTACTTC	CASSLPGLAKETQYF
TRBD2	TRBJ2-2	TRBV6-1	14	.	TGTGCCAGCAAAGGGCGGGAGATTTCCGGGGAGCTGTTTTTT	CASKGREISGELFF
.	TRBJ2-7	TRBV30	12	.	TGTGCCTGGAAGGTCACTTCCTACGAGCAGTACTTC	CAWKVTSYEQYF
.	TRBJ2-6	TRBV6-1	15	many	TGTGCCAGCAGTCGTGGGGATTCTGGGGCCAACGTCCTGACTTTC	CASSRGDSGANVLTF
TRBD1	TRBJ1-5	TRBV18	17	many	TGTGCCAGCTCACCCGGGACAGGGGGCGCAGGATTACGGCCCCAGCATTTT	CASSPGTGGAGLRPQHF
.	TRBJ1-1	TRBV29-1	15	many	TGCAGCGCCTCTACCCCCGGGCAGAAGAACACTGAAGCTTTCTTT	CSASTPGQKNTEAFF
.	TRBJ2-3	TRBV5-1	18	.	TGCGCCAGCAGCCTGCAGGGGGCTGCTAGCGGCCGCACAGATACGCAGTATTTT	CASSLQGAASGRTDTQYF
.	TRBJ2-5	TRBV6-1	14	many	TGTGCCAGCACCCGAAGGGCTCCCGGGGAGACCCAGTACTTC	CASTRRAPGETQYF
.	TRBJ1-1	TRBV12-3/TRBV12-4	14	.	TGTGCCAGCAGCCCCAACAGGGTCTCCACTGAAGCTTTCTTT	CASSPNRVSTEAFF
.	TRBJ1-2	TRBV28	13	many	TGTGCCAGCAGTTTGCAGGGTAGCGATGGCTACACCTTC	CASSLQGSDGYTF
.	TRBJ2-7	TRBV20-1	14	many	TGCAGTGCTAGTAGTACGGGAGTAACCTCCGAGCAGTACTTC	CSASSTGVTSEQYF
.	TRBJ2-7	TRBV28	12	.	TGTGCCAGCAGTTTAGGGTCAGTGGAGCAGTACTTC	CASSLGSVEQYF
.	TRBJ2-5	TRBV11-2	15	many	TGTGCCAGCAGCTCCTCCCCGACAGAGAGCCGGACCCAGTACTTC	CASSSSPTESRTQYF
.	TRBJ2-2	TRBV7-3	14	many	TGTGCCAGCAGCCTGGGGGTGAACACCGGGGAGCTGTTTTTT	CASSLGVNTGELFF
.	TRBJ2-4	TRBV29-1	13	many	TGCAGCGTTGCTGGGAGCGCCAAAAACATTCAGTACTTC	CSVAGSAKNIQYF
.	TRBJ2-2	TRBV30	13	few	TGTGCCTGGAGTGCCCGTGACACCGGGGAGCTGTTTTTT	CAWSARDTGELFF
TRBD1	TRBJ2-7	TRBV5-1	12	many	TGCGCCAGCAGGGGACAGGGCGGCGAGCAGTACTTC	CASRGQGGEQYF
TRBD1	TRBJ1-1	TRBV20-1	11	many	TGCAGTGCTACAGGGGGCACTGAAGCTTTCTTT	CSATGGTEAFF
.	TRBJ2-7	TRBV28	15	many	TGTGCCAGCAGTCTACCAGGAACTAGCTCCCACGAGCAGTACTTC	CASSLPGTSSHEQYF
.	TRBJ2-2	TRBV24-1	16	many	TGTGCCACCAGTGACGGCCCGGGACAGAACACCGGGGAGCTGTTTTTT	CATSDGPGQNTGELFF
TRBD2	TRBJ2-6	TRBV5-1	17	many	TGCGCCAGCGGAATACCTAGCGGTGTCTCTGGGGCCAACGTCCTGACTTTC	CASGIPSGVSGANVLTF
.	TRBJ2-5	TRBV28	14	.	TGTGCCAGCACCTACAGGGATATGAGAGAGACCCAGTACTTC	CASTYRDMRETQYF
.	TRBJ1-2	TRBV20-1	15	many	TGCAGTGCTAGAGATGCGGACGGGGAAATCTATGGCTACACCTTC	CSARDADGEIYGYTF
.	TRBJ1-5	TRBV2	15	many	TGTGCCAGCAGTGAACCTCGGCCTAGCAATCAGCCCCAGCATTTT	CASSEPRPSNQPQHF
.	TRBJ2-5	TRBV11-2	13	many	TGTGCCAGCAGCCCGGGACCACAAGAGACCCAGTACTTC	CASSPGPQETQYF
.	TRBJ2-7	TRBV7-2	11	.	TGTGCCAGCTCTCGTTTCGGCGAGCAGTACTTC	CASSRFGEQYF
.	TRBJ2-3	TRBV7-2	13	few	TGTGCCTCTGGGGGACTCCACACAGATACGCAGTATTTT	CASGGLHTDTQYF
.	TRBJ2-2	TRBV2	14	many	TGTGCCAGCGGGGAGGATAGGAGCACCGGGGAGCTGTTTTTT	CASGEDRSTGELFF
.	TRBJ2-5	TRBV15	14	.	TGTGCCACCAGCAGAGTGGGGGCCGGGGAGACCCAGTACTTC	CATSRVGAGETQYF
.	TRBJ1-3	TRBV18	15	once	TGTGCCAGCTCTCCCGGACCAGGATCGGGAAACACCATATATTTT	CASSPGPGSGNTIYF
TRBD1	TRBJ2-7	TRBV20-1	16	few	TGCAGTGCGACCGCCTACAGGGGGCTCTCCTCCTACGAGCAGTACTTC	CSATAYRGLSSYEQYF
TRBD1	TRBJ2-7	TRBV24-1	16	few	TGTGCCACCAGTGATCCGGGACAGGGGACCACCTACGAGCAGTACTTC	CATSDPGQGTTYEQYF
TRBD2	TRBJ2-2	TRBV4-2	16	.	TGTGCCAGCAGCGAAAGGACTAGCGGGAGATCCGGGGAGCTGTTTTTT	CASSERTSGRSGELFF